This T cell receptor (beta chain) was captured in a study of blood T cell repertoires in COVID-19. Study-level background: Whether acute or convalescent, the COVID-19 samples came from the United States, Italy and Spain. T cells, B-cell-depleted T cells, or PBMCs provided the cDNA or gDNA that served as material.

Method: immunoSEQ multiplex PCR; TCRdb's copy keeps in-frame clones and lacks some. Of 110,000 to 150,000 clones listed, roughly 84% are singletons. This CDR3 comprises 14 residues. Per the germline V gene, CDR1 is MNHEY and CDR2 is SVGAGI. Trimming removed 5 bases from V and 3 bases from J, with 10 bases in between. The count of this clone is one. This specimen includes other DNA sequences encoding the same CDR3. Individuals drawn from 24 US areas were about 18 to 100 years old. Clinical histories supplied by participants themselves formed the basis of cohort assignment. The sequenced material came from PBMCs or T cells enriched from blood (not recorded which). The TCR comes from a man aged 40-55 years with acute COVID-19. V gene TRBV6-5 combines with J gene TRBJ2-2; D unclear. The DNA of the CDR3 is TGTGCCAGCAGTCTAGACTCATACACCGGGGAGCTGTTTTTT. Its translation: CASSLDSYTGELFF.